The clone carrying this T cell receptor (beta chain) was seen only a few times. Its target is unknown. The CDR3 extends over 21 amino acids. CDR1 is MGHRA and CDR2 is YSYEKL in the germline V gene. Trimming stripped 0 bases from V and 4 bases from J, with 30 bases between. 5'RACE template switching generated TCR cDNA, adding a universal primer site and UMIs. Each CDR3 protein gets one entry after TCRdb re-called the 5' RACE reads with MiXCR. The sample has 100,000 to 150,000 distinct CDR3 sequences; about 8.8% are singletons. The data derive from a study of T cells after yellow fever vaccination. Across the whole study: Where fractions had low cell numbers, libraries were prepared from them with the SMART-Seq v4 Ultra Low Input RNA kit. General observations from the study: On re-exposure, the response was weaker but peaked faster, at day 5 versus 15. Most primary-vaccination clones recurred post-booster (approximately 96% CD4, around 90% CD8).

The receptor's source is a man between 18 and 35 years old who received the YFV17D yellow fever vaccine. The V gene is TRBV4-1, the J gene TRBJ2-5, with a tentative D call TRBD2 (7 bases). Material: CD8+ T cells sorted from PBMCs, obtained on the day of the yellow fever booster vaccination. CDR3 residues: CASSQDHPGAGARPSGETQYF. Here the CDR3 DNA reads TGCGCCAGCAGCCAAGATCACCCCGGGGCGGGGGCCAGACCGAGCGGAGAGACCCAGTACTTC.